A single sample gave rise to the 14 T cell receptor beta chains below, sequenced in a study of blood T cells in healthy people across ages. A second roughly 7 to 12 cycle PCR used barcoded and J-beta primers. TCRdb processed the 5' RACE reads anew with MiXCR; each CDR3 protein has one entry. The sample contains some 940,000 distinct CDR3 sequences, 29% of which appear only once. This sample also appeared in a second study, on T cells of mothers and their children.

Material: blood. Receptors were obtained from a woman in her 40s in good health.

This chain joins TRBV4-1 and TRBJ2-5; perhaps TRBD2 as D (6 bases). V was cut by 2 bases and J by 0 bases, with 10 bases left in between. This CDR3 is built from 15 residues. Germline-derived CDR1 and CDR2 are MGHRA and YSYEKL. DNA of the CDR3: TGCGCCAGCAGCCAAACAGTAGCGGACCAAGAGACCCAGTACTTC. Its translation is CASSQTVADQETQYF.

Of note for this clonotype: A read error may explain this, as a much larger clone is one base away. The chain combines TRBV9 with TRBJ2-5; 10 nucleotides match TRBD1. The CDR3 is made up of 15 amino acids. Trimming removed 7 bases from V and 5 bases from J; junction bases left unmatched: 11. CDR1 and CDR2 from the germline V gene are SGDLS and YYNGEE. The CDR3 DNA reads TGTGCCAGCGGGTCGCGACAGGGGGCTCGGGAGACCCAGTACTTC. Translated, it gives CASGSRQGARETQYF.

This clonotype was seen many times. The CDR3 nucleotides read TGCAGCGTTTCGACAGGGAGCGAGCAGTACTTC. It translates to CSVSTGSEQYF. V gene TRBV29-1 combines with J gene TRBJ2-7; 7 bases fit TRBD1. The CDR3 runs 11 residues. With V trimmed by 5 bases and J by 6 bases, 4 bases remained unmatched. Germline V lookup: CDR1 SQVTM, CDR2 ANQGSEA.

This clonotype has a handful of counts. Possible read error: a much larger clone is one base away. This chain uses TRBV29-1 with TRBJ2-7; D is perhaps TRBD2 (5 bases). Germline values: CDR1 SQVTM, CDR2 ANQGSEA. CDR3 length: 13 residues. Between the trimmed V and J ends, which lost 4 bases and 7 bases, there was a span of 17 bases. This chain's CDR3 is CSVAVRALNEQYF. The CDR3 DNA follows: TGCAGCGTTGCTGTGAGGGCCTTGAATGAGCAGTACTTC.

This chain links TRBV18 with TRBJ1-4; tentative D call: TRBD1 (6 bases). The ends were cut back, 6 bases at V and 0 bases at J, with 14 bases in the middle. Germline CDR1 and CDR2: KGHSH and LQKENI. The CDR3 sequence is 16 residues long. The DNA of the CDR3 is TGTGCCAGCTCCCCTGGACAGACCGCAACTAATGAAAAACTGTTTTTT. This translates into CASSPGQTATNEKLFF.

This clonotype was recorded a few times. J is TRBJ2-3 and V is TRBV28; 7 bases are shared with TRBD1. The CDR3 spans 16 residues. Trimming removed 4 bases from V and 0 bases from J; junction bases left unmatched: 7. CDR1 MDHEN and CDR2 SYDVKM come from the germline V gene. The CDR3 DNA sequence: TGTGCCAGCAGTTACCCCGGGACAGCTAGCACAGATACGCAGTATTTT. Its protein is CASSYPGTASTDTQYF.

With respect to this clonotype: This may arise from a read error, as a much more abundant clone is one base away. The chain links TRBV12-3 or TRBV12-4 to TRBJ2-5; D may correspond to TRBD1 or TRBD2 (5 bases each). The CDR3 totals 13 residues. Trimming took 6 bases from V and 5 from J, leaving 13 bases between them. CDR3 sequence (DNA): TGTGCCAGCAGGCCCGGGGCGCGGGAGACCCAGTACTTC. Translation gives CASRPGARETQYF.

The table lists this clonotype with a few counts. A much larger clonotype is one base distant, so this may be a read error. The rearrangement uses TRBV20-1 and TRBJ2-5, with D possibly matching TRBD1 (5 bases). This CDR3 has 13 amino acids. Germline CDR1 DFQATT, CDR2 SNEGSKA (reference sequence). The CDR3 DNA reads as TGCAGGGCCCCTCCAGGGAACCAAGAGACCCAGTACTTC. Protein: CRAPPGNQETQYF.

This clonotype was seen a few times. The chain employs TRBV28 and TRBJ2-3; unclear D gene. The ends were cut back, 1 base at V and 8 bases at J, with 19 bases in the middle. Germline CDR1 MDHEN, CDR2 SYDVKM. CDR3 length: 16 residues. Here the CDR3 reads CASSLFYRPRSGTQYF. The DNA for the CDR3 is TGTGCCAGCAGTTTATTTTACCGGCCACGTTCGGGTACGCAGTATTTT. The full variable domain, with the rest looked up from reference TRBV28 and TRBJ2-3, is DVKVTQSSRYLVKRTGEKVFLECVQDMDHENMFWYRQDPGLGLRLIYFSYDVKMKEKGDIPEGYSVSREKKERFSLILESASTNQTSMYLCASSLFYRPRSGTQYFGPGTRLTVL.

This clonotype was picked up many times. V is TRBV27 and J is TRBJ2-7; TRBD2 agrees at 7 bases. CDR1 MNHEY and CDR2 SMNVEV come from the germline V gene (reference sequence). The CDR3 runs to 14 residues. V trimming: 5 bases; J trimming: 2 bases; junction bases outside the gene matches: 6. The CDR3 region is CASSQSGAAYEQYF. The DNA for the CDR3 is TGTGCCAGCAGTCAGAGCGGGGCTGCCTACGAGCAGTACTTC.

This clonotype was counted between two and nine times. The rearrangement joins TRBV20-1 to TRBJ2-1; 9 bases match TRBD2. The CDR3 is made up of 15 amino acids. The germline V gene has CDR1 DFQATT and CDR2 SNEGSKA (reference sequence). Germline trimming cut 5 bases from V and 7 bases from J; bases unmatched to any gene: 12. Written as DNA, the CDR3 is TGCAGTGCTCCTAGAGGCGGGAGGGCCGGTAATGAGCAGTTCTTC. Its translation: CSAPRGGRAGNEQFF.

This clonotype was seen a few times. V usage is TRBV7-2 and J usage is TRBJ2-5, with D possibly matching TRBD2 (5 bases). V lost 2 bases and J 5 bases, leaving 12 bases between the germline ends. Germline-derived CDR1 and CDR2 are SGHTA and FQGNSA. This CDR3 contains 14 residues. This chain's CDR3 is CASSLRPGIETQYF. The CDR3 DNA is TGTGCCAGCAGCTTAAGGCCGGGGATTGAGACCCAGTACTTC.

Points on this clonotype: The germline gene is not matched at one end of the junction; a read error may be the cause. The chain links TRBV9 to TRBJ1-2; the D gene is possibly TRBD1 (5 bases). This CDR3 has 17 residues. Per germline, CDR1 SGDLS and CDR2 YYNGEE. The CDR3 DNA sequence: TGTGCCAACAGCGTAGATGGCCAGATTGGGGGAAACTATGGCTACACCTTC. Its translation: CANSVDGQIGGNYGYTF.

As concerns this clonotype: One junction end disagrees with the germline gene, perhaps due to a read error. This rearrangement joins TRBV9 to TRBJ2-7; TRBD2 aligns across 7 bases. The CDR3 spans 15 residues. Germline assignment: CDR1 SGDLS and CDR2 YYNGEE. CDR3 sequence: CASSVGGGGDYERYF. As DNA, the CDR3 is TGTGCCAGCAGCGTAGGAGGAGGCGGGGACTACGAGCGGTACTTC.